This record concerns one TCR beta chain sequence. This sample is part of a study of blood T cells in healthy people across ages. Germline V CDR1 and CDR2: DFQATT, SNEGSKA (reference sequence). The CDR3 consists of 11 residues. V shed 0 bases and J shed 8 bases, with 5 bases lying between them. RNA extraction gave at least 5.5 micrograms of total RNA per sample. Alongside a J-beta primer mix, a sample-barcoded 5' primer served in a second PCR lasting about 6 to 12 cycles. TCRdb reanalysed the 5' RACE reads using MiXCR and keeps one entry per CDR3 protein. The table records some 710,000 distinct CDR3 sequences, about 47% of them present only once.

The sequencing input was blood. This clonotype was sampled from a man older than 75 in good health. V gene TRBV20-1 combines with J gene TRBJ2-4; D unresolved. CDR3 sequence: CSARDHDIQYF. Written as DNA, the CDR3 is TGCAGTGCTAGAGATCATGACATTCAGTACTTC.